This T cell receptor (beta chain) comes out of a study of OX40 agonist ivuxolimab in advanced cancers. The CDR3 loop spans 14 amino acids. Trimming left V 6 bases short and J 3 bases short, with 11 bases between. Germline-derived CDR1 and CDR2 are MGHDK and SYGVNS. Repertoires were generated with immunoSEQ multiplex PCR, while TCRdb's copy carries only in-frame clones and drops some. There are about 83,000 clones in the sample; roughly 93% occur only once, and 0.6% to 0.75% lies in the top ten. The sample in question was CD4+ or CD8+ T cells sorted from blood, obtained in a trial of the OX40 agonist ivuxolimab. This chain joins TRBV25-1 and TRBJ2-2, with TRBD1 as a possible D gene (5 bases). This TCR was sampled from an adult with an advanced solid tumor such as melanoma, head and neck, liver or kidney cancer. As DNA, the CDR3 is TGTGCCAGCAGCGGGCAGGGCTACACCGGGGAGCTGTTTTTT. It encodes CASSGQGYTGELFF.